The clone carrying this T cell receptor (beta chain) was seen only a few times. Its matching antigen is unknown. TCRdb re-called the 5' RACE reads with MiXCR, one entry per CDR3 protein. The table lists 300,000 to 350,000 distinct CDR3 sequences, about 7.8% of them singletons. This sample is drawn from a study of T cells after yellow fever vaccination. There are 17 residues in the CDR3. Germline-derived CDR1 and CDR2 are SGHRS and YFSETQ. The V segment lost 2 bases and the J segment 0 bases; nucleotides outside the gene matches: 4. Overall study findings and caveats: It was the secondary response that reached its peak faster, day 5 versus 15, but it was weaker. Repertoires sorted by FACS could include abundant clonotypes that are contaminants from the bulk population.

Sequencing used PBMCs, obtained about 49 days after the first yellow fever vaccination. The TCR was taken from a man aged 18 to 30 who received the YFV17D yellow fever vaccine. The chain joins TRBV5-1 to TRBJ2-6; 8 bases match TRBD2. CDR3 region: CASSFGGGLSGANVLTF. For the CDR3, the DNA is TGCGCCAGCAGCTTCGGGGGGGGCCTCTCTGGGGCCAACGTCCTGACTTTC.